A single sample gave rise to the 23 T cell receptor beta chains below, sequenced in a study of T-cell memory formation after mild COVID-19 (dated by TCRdb to the early 2020s). Library construction relied on 5' RACE. Sequencing took place on an Illumina NovaSeq 6000. TCRdb ran its own pipeline on the public reads, namely fastp trimming at Q25 and MiXCR clone calling, and kept in-frame beta chains. Every entry covers one CDR3 protein and lists the most common genes and DNA from its rows. Recorded for this sample are some 490,000 distinct CDR3 sequences; about 18% of them occurred a single time. Together, the top ten hold roughly an eighth of the sample. The sequenced material came from PBMCs or a T cell subset sorted from them (not recorded which). The receptors stem from an adult woman who had mild COVID-19 (a few samples of this study predate the infection). The sample titles of this study are shuffled in the database, so cell type and time point are left out; the donor was told from shared clones.

CDR3 sequence reads: CASSQGHGGPSYNEQFF. As DNA, the CDR3 is TGCGCCAGCAGCCAAGGGCACGGGGGCCCTTCCTACAATGAGCAGTTCTTC. The gene calls are TRBV4-1 and TRBJ2-1, with D perhaps matching TRBD1 or TRBD2 (6 bases each). Germline V lookup: CDR1 MGHRA, CDR2 YSYEKL. The V end lost 1 base, the J end lost 1 base, and 14 bases lay between the germline ends. This CDR3 has 17 residues.

This clonotype appeared a few times. The chain uses TRBV11-3 and TRBJ1-4; 10 bases are shared with TRBD1. The CDR3 is made up of 15 amino acids. The V gene's germline CDR1 is SGHNT and CDR2 YENEEA. V was pared by 5 bases and J by 3 bases, with 3 bases of the junction left unmatched. The CDR3 sequence is CASSLTGGPNEKLFF. DNA for the CDR3: TGTGCCAGCAGCCTGACAGGGGGCCCTAATGAAAAACTGTTTTTT.

The chain is built from TRBV7-9 and TRBJ2-3, with a tentative D call TRBD2 (5 bases). Germline-derived CDR1 and CDR2 are SEHNR and FQNEAQ (reference sequence). The CDR3 consists of 15 residues. V lost 5 bases and J lost 4, with 16 bases in between. Written as DNA, the CDR3 is TGTGCCAGCAGCCTCCAACTAGATTTTGCAGATACGCAGTATTTT. This codes for CASSLQLDFADTQYF. The entire variable domain, with the rest obtained from reference TRBV7-9 and TRBJ2-3, is as follows: DTGVSQNPRHKITKRGQNVTFRCDPISEHNRLYWYRQTLGQGPEFLTYFQNEAQLEKSRLLSDRFSAERPKGSFSTLEIQRTEQGDSAMYLCASSLQLDFADTQYFGPGTRLTVL.

This clonotype was seen only a few times. The chain joins TRBV4-3 to TRBJ2-1, with 8 bases lining up with TRBD2. CDR3 size: 16 residues. J lost 3 bases, V lost 2 bases, and 6 bases had no gene match. The germline gives CDR1 LGHNA, CDR2 YSLEER. CDR3 amino acids: CASSQSLAGVYNEQFF. CDR3 sequence (DNA): TGCGCCAGCAGCCAATCGCTAGCGGGCGTCTACAATGAGCAGTTCTTC.

This clonotype appeared a few times. The J gene is TRBJ1-3, the V gene TRBV7-7; D unclear. Germline lookup yields CDR1 SSHAT and CDR2 FNYEAQ (reference sequence). Trimming took 5 bases from V and 4 from J, leaving 12 bases between them. This CDR3 contains 14 residues. CDR3: CASSPALLGNTIYF. CDR3 nucleotide sequence: TGTGCCAGCAGCCCGGCCTTACTGGGAAACACCATATATTTT.

This clonotype came up a few times. This CDR3 reads CASSSPGLAGERSYEQYF. The CDR3 nucleotides are TGTGCCAGCAGCTCCCCGGGACTAGCGGGAGAACGGTCCTACGAGCAGTACTTC. The V gene is TRBV7-9, the J gene TRBJ2-7; 14 positions agree with TRBD2. The CDR3 contains 18 residues. Germline V gene data show CDR1 as SEHNR and CDR2 as FQNEAQ (reference sequence). After removal of 4 bases from V and 1 base from J, the junction contained 9 bases not matched to a gene.

This clonotype was observed at least ten times. The chain is built from TRBV7-8 and TRBJ1-6; 10 positions agree with TRBD1. The CDR3 extends over 15 amino acids. V trimming: 1 base; J trimming: 7 bases; junction bases outside the gene matches: 1. Germline assignment: CDR1 SGHVS and CDR2 FQNEAQ. CDR3 protein: CASSLGGQGNSPLHF. The CDR3 DNA reads as TGTGCCAGCAGCTTAGGGGGACAGGGGAATTCACCCCTCCACTTT.

This clonotype was counted only a few times. The chain recombines TRBV18 with TRBJ1-1, with unresolved D. V was clipped by 2 bases and J by 0 bases, with 7 bases between them. The CDR3 contains 14 residues. Per the germline V gene, CDR1 is KGHSH and CDR2 is LQKENI. Written as DNA, the CDR3 is TGTGCCAGCTCACCAGACGTCTTGAACACTGAAGCTTTCTTT. Translating it yields CASSPDVLNTEAFF.

This clonotype was counted a few times. V is TRBV9 and J is TRBJ1-1; weak D call: TRBD1 (5 bases). In germline, CDR1 is SGDLS, CDR2 YYNGEE. CDR3 size: 16 residues. V shed 1 base and J shed 4 bases, with 17 bases lying between them. The CDR3 bases are TGTGCCAGCAGCGTAAGGCCCGGGGGGGATGGCACTGAAGCTTTCTTT. Its translation: CASSVRPGGDGTEAFF.

The chain carries TRBV2 and TRBJ2-7; 16 bases map to TRBD2. The CDR3 runs to 18 residues. V dropped 4 bases and J dropped 3; count of bases not matched to a gene: 9. CDR1 is SNHLY and CDR2 is FYNNEI in the germline V gene. CDR3 sequence (DNA): TGTGCCAGCAGTGCATTCGGGACTAGCGGGAGGGCCCTCTACGAGCAGTACTTC. It is translated as CASSAFGTSGRALYEQYF.

The chain couples TRBV12-3 or TRBV12-4 to TRBJ1-2; no definite D call. The V end was cut by 6 bases, the J end by 4 bases, with 12 bases between. The CDR3 has 13 amino acids. CDR3 sequence: CASSPDSSYGYTF. The CDR3 DNA reads TGTGCCAGCAGCCCAGACTCCTCCTATGGCTACACCTTC.

CDR3: CASGWGPTGEQFF. DNA for the CDR3: TGTGCTAGTGGTTGGGGACCGACCGGTGAGCAGTTCTTC. This chain joins TRBV12-5 and TRBJ2-1; the D gene could be TRBD1 or TRBD2 (5 bases each). Germline lookup yields CDR1 LGHNT and CDR2 FRNRAP. V was cut by 4 bases and J by 9 bases, with 13 bases left in between. This CDR3 contains 13 residues.

The chain recombines TRBV5-1 with TRBJ2-7; tentatively, D is TRBD1 (6 bases). Looked up from germline, CDR1 is SGHRS and CDR2 is YFSETQ. The CDR3 contains 13 residues. The ends were cut back, 8 bases at V and 2 bases at J, with 14 bases in the middle. CDR3 protein: CASRRDTPYEQYF. DNA for the CDR3: TGCGCCAGTCGCCGGGACACCCCCTACGAGCAGTACTTC.

The chain is built from TRBV7-9 and TRBJ1-2, with D unclear. Germline V gene sequence: CDR1 SEHNR, CDR2 FQNEAQ (reference sequence). CDR3 length equals 11 residues. Trimming shortened V by 3 bases and J by 8 bases, and 7 bases separated the two germline ends. CDR3 sequence: CASSFYGGYTF. In nucleotides, the CDR3 is TGTGCCAGCAGCTTCTATGGGGGCTACACCTTC.

The table lists this clonotype with a few counts. The chain uses TRBV9 and TRBJ2-3; D possibly corresponds to TRBD2 (6 bases). The ends were cut back, 4 bases at V and 5 bases at J, with 17 bases in the middle. The germline gives CDR1 SGDLS, CDR2 YYNGEE. The CDR3 sequence is 15 residues long. The chain's CDR3 is CASSQSPTRIDTQYF. The CDR3, as DNA: TGTGCCAGCAGCCAAAGCCCGACTAGAATAGATACGCAGTATTTT.

There are a few counts of this clonotype. The chain joins TRBV20-1 to TRBJ1-1, with D unresolved. The CDR3 is made up of 15 amino acids. Germline lookup yields CDR1 DFQATT and CDR2 SNEGSKA (reference sequence). The V and J ends lost 4 bases and 1 base respectively, with 16 bases between them. The CDR3 sequence is CSANPDGPGNTEAFF. The CDR3, as DNA: TGCAGTGCTAACCCCGACGGACCAGGGAACACTGAAGCTTTCTTT.

The table lists this clonotype with a few counts. V gene TRBV7-3 combines with J gene TRBJ2-3; 7 bases match TRBD2. The CDR3 spans 15 residues. Germline V gives CDR1 SGHTA, CDR2 FQGTGA. V was clipped by 4 bases and J by 3 bases; unmatched bases: 7. DNA of the CDR3: TGTGCCAGCAGCTCCGGACTAGAATTTACAGATACGCAGTATTTT. This encodes CASSSGLEFTDTQYF.

This clonotype was counted a few times. The V and J genes are TRBV30 and TRBJ2-7; 13 bases line up with TRBD2. Trimming cost V 1 base and J 4 bases; bases outside gene matches: 4. The CDR3 is made up of 15 amino acids. CDR1 is GTSNPN, CDR2 SVGIG, per germline (reference sequence). The CDR3 here is CAWSDGLAGAYEQYF. CDR3 coding DNA: TGTGCCTGGAGTGACGGACTAGCGGGAGCTTACGAGCAGTACTTC. The full variable domain, rest sourced from reference TRBV30 and TRBJ2-7, is SQTIHQWPATLVQPVGSPLSLECTVEGTSNPNLYWYRQAAGRGLQLLFYSVGIGQISSEVPQNLSASRPQDRQFILSSKKLLLSDSGFYLCAWSDGLAGAYEQYFGPGTRLTVT.

The rearrangement joins TRBV5-1 to TRBJ2-1; possible D gene TRBD1, 5 bases. Germline assignment: CDR1 SGHRS and CDR2 YFSETQ. Trimming left V 4 bases short and J 2 bases short, with 13 bases between. CDR3 size: 15 residues. The DNA for the CDR3 is TGCGCCAGCAGCCCGGTGTGGGGCACCTACAATGAGCAGTTCTTC. This encodes CASSPVWGTYNEQFF.

This clonotype was seen repeatedly, ten times or more. The rearrangement uses TRBV5-1 and TRBJ2-1, with unresolved D. Germline V CDR1 and CDR2: SGHRS, YFSETQ. The CDR3 contains 13 residues. The V and J ends lost 6 bases and 1 base respectively, with 8 bases between them. The CDR3 DNA reads TGCGCCAGCAAAGACACGTCCTACAATGAGCAGTTCTTC. As protein: CASKDTSYNEQFF. Looking up the rest from reference TRBV5-1 and TRBJ2-1 gives the full variable domain: KAGVTQTPRYLIKTRGQQVTLSCSPISGHRSVSWYQQTPGQGLQFLFEYFSETQRNKGNFPGRFSGRQFSNSRSEMNVSTLELGDSALYLCASKDTSYNEQFFGPGTRLTVL.

V usage is TRBV12-3 or TRBV12-4 and J usage is TRBJ1-2; D may be TRBD1 (6 bases). The CDR3 runs 17 residues. V lost 0 bases, J lost 4 bases, and 18 bases lay in between. Written as DNA, the CDR3 is TGTGCCAGCAGTTTAGCGGGGGGCCTGGGAATTGGCTATGGCTACACCTTC. The encoded protein is CASSLAGGLGIGYGYTF.

There are a few counts of this clonotype. The chain combines TRBV4-1 with TRBJ2-1, with a possible D match to TRBD1 (6 bases). Deletions cut 0 bases from V and 8 bases from J, with 17 bases between. Germline values: CDR1 MGHRA, CDR2 YSYEKL. This CDR3 is 16 amino acids long. This CDR3 is CASSQDPHQGFDEQFF. CDR3 in DNA: TGCGCCAGCAGCCAAGATCCGCATCAGGGGTTCGATGAGCAGTTCTTC.

This sequence joins TRBV18 and TRBJ2-7; 9 bases map to TRBD1. This CDR3 has 16 residues. Looked up from germline, CDR1 is KGHSH and CDR2 is LQKENI. V was pared by 2 bases and J by 4 bases, with 9 bases of the junction left unmatched. CDR3 in DNA: TGTGCCAGCTCACCAAGCGAACAGGGGGCTATGTACGAGCAGTACTTC. Its translation is CASSPSEQGAMYEQYF.